The present TCR beta chain was sequenced within a study of blood T cell repertoires in COVID-19. Study-wide context: Material from acute and convalescent COVID-19 was sourced from the United States, Italy and Spain. In each case, the material was cDNA or gDNA derived from T cells, B-cell-depleted T cells, or PBMCs.

Authors' analysis steps: From reference gene primer amplification, estimates of nucleated cell counts were derived. Method: immunoSEQ multiplex PCR; TCRdb's copy keeps in-frame clones and lacks some. V and J calls and clone size are copied from that table; D and trimming were computed from the DNA. Of about 170,000 clones in the sample, 65% to 85% were seen once. The V and J ends lost 3 bases and 4 bases respectively, with 13 bases between them. This CDR3 has 14 residues. CDR1 is LGHDT, CDR2 YNNKEL, per germline (reference sequence). The receptor was isolated from a woman between 65 and 79 years old who had recovered from COVID-19. The chain joins TRBV3-1 (or the pseudogene TRBV3-2) to TRBJ2-7, with D maybe TRBD2 (5 bases). The material sequenced was peripheral blood. The CDR3 DNA reads TGTGCCAGCAGCCAGACTACCGGGCCTTACGAGCAGTACTTC. This encodes CASSQTTGPYEQYF.